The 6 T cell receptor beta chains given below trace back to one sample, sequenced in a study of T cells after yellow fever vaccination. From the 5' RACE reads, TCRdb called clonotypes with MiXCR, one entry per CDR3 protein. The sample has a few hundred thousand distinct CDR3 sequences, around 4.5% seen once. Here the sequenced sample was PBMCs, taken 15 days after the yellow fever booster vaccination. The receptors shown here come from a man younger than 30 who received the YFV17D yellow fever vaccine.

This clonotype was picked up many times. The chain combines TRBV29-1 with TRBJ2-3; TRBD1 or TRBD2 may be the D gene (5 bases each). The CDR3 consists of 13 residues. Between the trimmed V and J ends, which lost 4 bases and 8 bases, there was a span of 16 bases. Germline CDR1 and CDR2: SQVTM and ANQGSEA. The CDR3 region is CSVVLWGSGTQYF. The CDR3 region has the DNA TGCAGCGTTGTATTGTGGGGGAGTGGTACGCAGTATTTT.

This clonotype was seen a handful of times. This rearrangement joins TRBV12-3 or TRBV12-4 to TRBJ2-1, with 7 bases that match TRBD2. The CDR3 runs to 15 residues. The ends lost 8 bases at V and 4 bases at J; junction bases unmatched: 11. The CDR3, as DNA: TGTGCCAGCCGTAACGGGGGGTTCTCATACAATGAGCAGTTCTTC. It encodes CASRNGGFSYNEQFF.

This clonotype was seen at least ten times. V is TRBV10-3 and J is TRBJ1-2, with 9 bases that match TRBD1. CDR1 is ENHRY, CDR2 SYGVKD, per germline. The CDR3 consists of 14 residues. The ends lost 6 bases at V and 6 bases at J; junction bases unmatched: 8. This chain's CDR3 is CAISSPGTGNGYTF. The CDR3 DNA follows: TGTGCCATCAGCAGTCCCGGGACAGGGAATGGCTACACCTTC.

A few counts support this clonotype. The CDR3 sequence: CASSYPGGGEAFF. The CDR3 DNA follows: TGTGCCAGCAGTTACCCAGGGGGTGGTGAAGCTTTCTTT. The rearrangement links TRBV6-5 to TRBJ1-1; 7 nucleotides line up with TRBD1. The germline V gene encodes CDR1 MNHEY and CDR2 SVGAGI. The CDR3 spans 13 residues. The J segment lost 7 bases and the V segment lost 2 bases, leaving 4 bases of the junction unmatched.

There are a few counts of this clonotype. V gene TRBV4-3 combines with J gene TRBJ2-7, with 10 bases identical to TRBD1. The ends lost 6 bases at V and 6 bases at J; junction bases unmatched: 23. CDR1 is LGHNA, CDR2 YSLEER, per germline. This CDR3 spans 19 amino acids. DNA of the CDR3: TGCGCCAGCAGAACATCGACTGCCGGGACAGGGGACACCCCCGGCGAGCAGTACTTC. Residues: CASRTSTAGTGDTPGEQYF.

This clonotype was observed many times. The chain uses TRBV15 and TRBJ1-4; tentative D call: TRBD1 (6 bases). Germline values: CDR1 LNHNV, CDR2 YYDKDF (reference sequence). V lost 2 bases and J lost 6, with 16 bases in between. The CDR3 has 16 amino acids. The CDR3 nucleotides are TGTGCCACCAGCAGATCCTACAGGGAAGTGGATGAAAAACTGTTTTTT. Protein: CATSRSYREVDEKLFF.